A selection of T cell receptor beta chains follows, all from one sample in a study of identifying expanded T cells in peripheral blood. Clones were sequenced by immunoSEQ multiplex PCR, and TCRdb holds only the in-frame ones, with some missing. The sample lists 70,000 to 100,000 clones, 88% seen once, with about 3.9% in the top ten. The sequenced sample consisted of blood. Receptors were obtained from a person aged 18 to 69 in good health. Both conserved end residues are part of each CDR3. D genes are given only for firm matches. Size tells how often a clone was seen (once, few, many) or the class of an expanded clone, and some rows leave it out.

D gene	V gene	CDR3 length	J gene	clone size	CDR3 DNA	CDR3 protein
TRBD1	TRBV11-2	17	TRBJ1-6	-	TGTGCCAGCAGCTCCATGCGGACAGGGGGCCTTAATTCACCCCTCCACTTT	CASSSMRTGGLNSPLHF
-	TRBV15	13	TRBJ2-1	few	TGTGCCACCAGCAGAGTTTTCGGCAATGAGCAGTTCTTC	CATSRVFGNEQFF
-	TRBV27	12	TRBJ1-2	-	TGTGCCACAATGGGGGCTAACTATGGCTACACCTTC	CATMGANYGYTF
TRBD1	TRBV19	13	TRBJ1-2	once	TGTGCCAGTAGTAAGACAGGGGAATATGGCTACACCTTC	CASSKTGEYGYTF
TRBD1	TRBV28	16	TRBJ2-5	-	TGTGCCAGCAGTTCAACCGGGACAGGGGGATTTGAGACCCAGTACTTC	CASSSTGTGGFETQYF
TRBD1	TRBV5-6	14	TRBJ1-3	-	TGTGCCAGCAGCCGTTGGACAGGGCGTAACACCATATATTTT	CASSRWTGRNTIYF
TRBD2	TRBV7-3	15	TRBJ2-1	-	TGTGCCAGCAGCCCCCGACTAGCGGGAGACTCTGAGCAGTTCTTC	CASSPRLAGDSEQFF
TRBD2	TRBV7-9	15	TRBJ2-3	once	TGTGCCAGCAGCCAAGGACTAGCGGGAGCAGATACGCAGTATTTT	CASSQGLAGADTQYF
-	TRBV2	14	TRBJ2-7	-	TGTGCCAGCACCCCCGGTGGGGCCCGAGACGAGCAGTACTTC	CASTPGGARDEQYF
-	TRBV5-1	14	TRBJ1-5	once	TGCGCCAGCAGCTTGGGGGACGGCGGGCAGCCCCAGCATTTT	CASSLGDGGQPQHF
TRBD2	TRBV4-2	16	TRBJ2-1	-	TGTGCCAGCAGCCAAGGGGGTGGGACTAGGCCCCATGAGCAGTTCTTC	CASSQGGGTRPHEQFF
TRBD1	TRBV30	14	TRBJ1-3	-	TGTGCCTGGATGACAGGGGGGAAGGGAAACACCATATATTTT	CAWMTGGKGNTIYF
-	TRBV2	13	TRBJ1-4	once	TGTGCCAGCAGTGAAGGACAGTACGAAAAACTGTTTTTT	CASSEGQYEKLFF
TRBD2	TRBV4-2	18	TRBJ2-7	-	TGTGCCAGCAGCGTTGACCGCGCCGGGACTATTCTCGCCCACGAGCAGTACTTC	CASSVDRAGTILAHEQYF
-	TRBV7-9	15	TRBJ2-1	-	TGTGCCAGCAGCTTAGGAGGGTTTCCTCCGGATGAGCAGTTCTTC	CASSLGGFPPDEQFF
TRBD1	TRBV28	14	TRBJ1-5	few	TGTGCCAGCACCGGACAGGCAGGGGATCAGCCCCAGCATTTT	CASTGQAGDQPQHF
-	TRBV5-1	11	TRBJ2-3	-	TGCGCCAGCAGCCTCAGAGATACGCAGTATTTT	CASSLRDTQYF
TRBD2	TRBV10-3	13	TRBJ2-7	-	TGTGCCATCAGTCACGCGGGGGGTTACGAGCAGTACTTC	CAISHAGGYEQYF
-	TRBV30	12	TRBJ1-2	-	TGTGCCTGGAGTGCGAATAACTATGGCTACACCTTC	CAWSANNYGYTF
TRBD2	TRBV7-2	16	TRBJ2-1	-	TGTGCCAGCAGCTTGAAAGGGTCGGGAGGACGGAATGAGCAGTTCTTC	CASSLKGSGGRNEQFF
-	TRBV6-4	15	TRBJ2-6	few	TGTGCCAGCAGTGACTCTACAGATGGGGCCAACGTCCTGACTTTC	CASSDSTDGANVLTF
-	TRBV5-1	17	TRBJ2-1	-	TGCGCCAGCAGCTTGCGGATTAGAGCGGACCCCTACAATGAGCAGTTCTTC	CASSLRIRADPYNEQFF
TRBD2	TRBV10-3	14	TRBJ2-3	-	TGTGCCATCAGTGACGGGACTAGTAGTTACTGGCAGTATTTT	CAISDGTSSYWQYF
-	TRBV4-1	15	TRBJ2-1	-	TGCGCCAGCAGTGAAGATCGGGGCTCCTACAATGAGCAGTTCTTC	CASSEDRGSYNEQFF
-	TRBV30	14	TRBJ2-6	-	TGTGCCTGGAGTTTTGGCTCTGGGGCCAACGTCCTGACTTTC	CAWSFGSGANVLTF
-	TRBV19	15	TRBJ1-6	-	TGTGCCAGTAGTACCCAGGGGACGCTCCAACCGGCCCTCCACTTT	CASSTQGTLQPALHF
-	TRBV27	12	TRBJ1-5	few	TGTGCCAGCAGTTTGGGCAATCAGCCCCAGCATTTT	CASSLGNQPQHF
TRBD1	TRBV6-4	15	TRBJ1-5	many	TGTGCCAGCAGTGAGTCCGGGACAGGGGGTCAGCCCCAGCATTTT	CASSESGTGGQPQHF
-	TRBV5-4	14	TRBJ1-1	-	TGTGCCAGCAGCTTGAAGGGCTTGAACACTGAAGCTTTCTTT	CASSLKGLNTEAFF
-	TRBV10-3	14	TRBJ1-1	-	TGTGCCATCAGTTTTGCCCTTAGGGGGGCTGAAGCTTTCTTT	CAISFALRGAEAFF
TRBD2	TRBV4-1	15	TRBJ2-7	-	TGCGCCAGCAGCCAGAGGACTAGCGGTTCCTACGAGCAGTACTTC	CASSQRTSGSYEQYF
TRBD1	TRBV5-6	16	TRBJ2-7	-	TGTGCCAGCAGCTTTTGGACAGGACTCTTTCCCTACGAGCAGTACTTC	CASSFWTGLFPYEQYF
TRBD1	TRBV5-1	15	TRBJ2-5	few	TGCGCCAGCAGCTTGGGAGGGGGCCAGAGGGAGACCCAGTACTTC	CASSLGGGQRETQYF
TRBD1	TRBV6-4	14	TRBJ2-6	once	TGTGCCAGCTCACAGGGGGCTGGGGCCAACGTCCTGACTTTC	CASSQGAGANVLTF
-	TRBV7-9	14	TRBJ1-4	-	TGTGCCAGCAGTCGGGACCTAGGAAATGAAAAACTGTTTTTT	CASSRDLGNEKLFF
-	TRBV7-3	14	TRBJ2-2	-	TGTGCCAGCAGCCAGGGACTGAACACCGGGGAGCTGTTTTTT	CASSQGLNTGELFF
-	TRBV9	15	TRBJ1-4	-	TGTGCCAGCAGCCCCCAGGGTTCAACTAATGAAAAACTGTTTTTT	CASSPQGSTNEKLFF
-	TRBV27	17	TRBJ2-1	once	TGTGCCAGCAGTTTATCGAGCCGTTTGGGCTCCTACAATGAGCAGTTCTTC	CASSLSSRLGSYNEQFF
-	TRBV6-4	15	TRBJ2-1	-	TGTGCCAGCAGTATGACGGAGGACTCCTACAATGAGCAGTTCTTC	CASSMTEDSYNEQFF
-	TRBV25-1	12	TRBJ2-2	-	TGTGCCAGCAGTGCTGGTACCGGGGAGCTGTTTTTT	CASSAGTGELFF
-	TRBV2	14	TRBJ1-1	-	TGTGCCAGCAGTGCCGACGGAGCGAACACTGAAGCTTTCTTT	CASSADGANTEAFF
-	TRBV7-9	12	TRBJ2-7	-	TGTGCCAGCAGCTCGGGGTACTACGAGCAGTACTTC	CASSSGYYEQYF
-	TRBV7-9	18	TRBJ2-2	-	TGTGCCAGCAGCTCGAACAGTTCGACACTAGGGAACACCGGGGAGCTGTTTTTT	CASSSNSSTLGNTGELFF
TRBD2	TRBV6-1	14	TRBJ2-5	-	TGTGCCAGCCAACCGGGCGGGGGGTCTGAGGCCCAGTACTTC	CASQPGGGSEAQYF
-	TRBV6-1	11	TRBJ2-7	-	TGTGCCAGCAGAAACCTATACGAGCAGTACTTC	CASRNLYEQYF
TRBD1	TRBV6-5	16	TRBJ2-3	-	TGTGCCAGCAGTTACGGGGGACAGGGTGCCACAGATACGCAGTATTTT	CASSYGGQGATDTQYF
TRBD1	TRBV6-6	15	TRBJ1-4	-	TGTGCCAGCAGTTACCCGACAGGGCCGGATGAAAAACTGTTTTTT	CASSYPTGPDEKLFF
-	TRBV6-4	14	TRBJ2-2	-	TGTGCCAGCAGTGAGGTCGCGAACACCGGGGAGCTGTTTTTT	CASSEVANTGELFF
TRBD2	TRBV10-3	16	TRBJ2-5	-	TGTGCCATCAGTGTGGGGGGGATACTAGGCGGAGAGACCCAGTACTTC	CAISVGGILGGETQYF
TRBD1	TRBV5-1	15	TRBJ2-5	-	TGCGCCAGCAGCTTCCTCGGACAGGGGGTAGAGACCCAGTACTTC	CASSFLGQGVETQYF
TRBD1	TRBV5-1	16	TRBJ1-3	-	TGCGCCAGCAGCTGGAGGGGACAGGGCTCTGGAAACACCATATATTTT	CASSWRGQGSGNTIYF
-	TRBV6-5	14	TRBJ1-1	-	TGTGCCAGCAGTTCCTCGGGTTCCAACACTGAAGCTTTCTTT	CASSSSGSNTEAFF
-	TRBV20-1	11	TRBJ2-7	once	TGCAGTGCCCGGGGCGGCTACGAGCAGTACTTC	CSARGGYEQYF
TRBD1	TRBV11-2	15	TRBJ2-7	once	TGTGCCAGCAGCCCAGACAGGGGGCCTCCCTACGAGCAGTACTTC	CASSPDRGPPYEQYF
-	TRBV5-7	13	TRBJ2-7	-	TGTGCCAGCAGCCCCGGGACTTACTACGAGCAGTACTTC	CASSPGTYYEQYF
-	TRBV20-1	11	TRBJ1-1	-	TGCAGTGCTAGTTGGGACACTGAAGCTTTCTTT	CSASWDTEAFF
TRBD1	TRBV4-3	17	TRBJ2-6	-	TGCGCCAGCAGCCAAGAGGGACAGGGCTCTGGGGCCAACGTCCTGACTTTC	CASSQEGQGSGANVLTF
TRBD1	TRBV5-4	12	TRBJ2-7	-	TGTGCCAGCAGCAGGGACAGCTACGAGCAGTACTTC	CASSRDSYEQYF